Listed here are 9 T cell receptor beta chains from one sample, sequenced in a study of PD-1 blockade in classical Hodgkin lymphoma. Profiling relied on immunoSEQ multiplex PCR, and the TCRdb table lists in-frame clones only, not all of them. The sample lists tens of thousands of clones, about 92% occurring once. Stated time point: cycle 4 day 1 (C4D1), after less than 7 weeks of nivolumab. With no exception, relapse followed autologous stem cell transplantation in all patients, and brentuximab vedotin exposure varied. Sequences were derived from peripheral blood mononuclear cells (PBMCs), sampled before the fourth cycle of nivolumab. These receptors were collected from a human donor with classical Hodgkin lymphoma.

The chain uses TRBV6-1 and TRBJ2-3, with 7 bases matching TRBD1. The CDR3 has 15 amino acids. The V gene end was trimmed by 6 bases and the J gene end by 2 bases; junction bases not matched to a gene: 8. The V gene's germline CDR1 is MNHNS and CDR2 SASEGT. The CDR3 coding sequence is TGTGCCAGCAGAGGGGGCACCCCTTCCACAGATACGCAGTATTTT. Translated, it gives CASRGGTPSTDTQYF.

The rearrangement links TRBV21-1 to TRBJ2-7; the table's D gene call, TRBD2, was not cross checked with the DNA. TRBV21-1 is a pseudogene segment. There are 14 residues in the CDR3. The CDR3 region is CASIPTSGKYEQYF. DNA of the CDR3: TGTGCCAGCATCCCGACTAGCGGGAAGTACGAGCAGTACTTC.

This chain uses TRBV5-1 with TRBJ1-1; D is uncertain. There are 13 residues in the CDR3. Germline CDR1 SGHRS, CDR2 YFSETQ. V shed 1 base and J shed 0 bases, with 4 bases lying between them. This CDR3 is CASSLRVNTEAFF. The CDR3 coding sequence is TGCGCCAGCAGCTTGAGAGTGAACACTGAAGCTTTCTTT.

V and J are TRBV7-8 and TRBJ2-5, with 8 bases aligning to TRBD2. Germline V CDR1 and CDR2: SGHVS, FQNEAQ. J lost 3 bases, V lost 1 base, and 7 bases had no gene match. CDR3 length: 16 amino acids. The CDR3 DNA follows: TGTGCCAGCAGCTTAGTCGGGGGGGGAGGAAAAGAGACCCAGTACTTC. As protein: CASSLVGGGGKETQYF.

The V call is TRBV7-8, the J call TRBJ2-7; perhaps TRBD1 as D (7 bases). Trimming took 5 bases from V and 3 from J, leaving 17 bases between them. The CDR3 loop spans 15 amino acids. The V gene's germline CDR1 is SGHVS and CDR2 FQNEAQ. This CDR3 reads CASSAGQPAHYEQYF. DNA for the CDR3: TGTGCCAGCAGCGCGGGACAGCCCGCGCACTACGAGCAGTACTTC.

This chain uses TRBV25-1 with TRBJ1-3; no clear D gene. Trimming removed 4 bases at V and 0 bases at J, with 4 bases between. The CDR3 length is 13 residues. Looked up from germline, CDR1 is MGHDK and CDR2 is SYGVNS. As DNA, the CDR3 is TGTGCCAGCAGTGGAGTCTCTGGAAACACCATATATTTT. As protein: CASSGVSGNTIYF.

The V gene is TRBV19, the J gene TRBJ2-1, with 7 positions matching TRBD2. Losses at the gene ends were 10 bases for V and 8 bases for J; bases not matched to a gene: 11. Looked up from germline, CDR1 is LNHDA and CDR2 is SQIVND (reference sequence). The CDR3 loop spans 13 amino acids. The CDR3, as DNA: TGTGCCAAACCGTCGGCGGGAGTCCATGAGCAGTTCTTC. Protein sequence: CAKPSAGVHEQFF.

V and J are TRBV28 and TRBJ1-2, with a weak D call TRBD1 (6 bases). CDR1 MDHEN and CDR2 SYDVKM come from the germline V gene. Trimming left V 6 bases short and J 5 bases short, with 25 bases between. This CDR3 spans 17 amino acids. CDR3 loop: CASRFLDPWTAGYGYTF. Written as DNA, the CDR3 is TGTGCCAGCAGATTCCTTGATCCTTGGACAGCCGGATATGGCTACACCTTC.

The chain has TRBV5-1 and TRBJ2-4; no clear D gene. The V end was cut by 2 bases, the J end by 6 bases, with 9 bases between. Looked up from germline, CDR1 is SGHRS and CDR2 is YFSETQ. The CDR3 has 13 amino acids. CDR3 residues: CASSLQTRNIQYF. Written as DNA, the CDR3 is TGCGCCAGCAGCTTACAAACCAGAAACATTCAGTACTTC.